This record concerns one T cell receptor beta chain sequence. Its matching antigen is unknown. TCRdb keeps only in-frame clones here, not all; method: immunoSEQ multiplex PCR. Here the sample spans 300,000 to 350,000 clones, more than 65% being singletons. This entry is derived from a study of cytotoxic CD8 clonotypes in ibrutinib-treated CLL. Findings of the study overall: Having risen at ibrutinib response, clonality had fallen back toward baseline by progression.

The CDR3 has 13 residues. The V end was cut by 0 bases, the J end by 7 bases, with 10 bases between. Per the germline V gene, CDR1 is SGHDN and CDR2 is FVKESK. The source material was PBMCs, sampled before ibrutinib treatment. This chain links TRBV14 with TRBJ2-7; no clear D gene. The clonotype comes from a human donor with chronic lymphocytic leukemia. This chain's CDR3 is CASSQELGGEQYF. CDR3 coding DNA: TGTGCCAGCAGCCAAGAGCTGGGCGGAGAGCAGTACTTC.